This entry lists 31 T cell receptor beta chains sequenced from one sample in a study of cytomegalovirus exposure and HLA in healthy donors. PCR involved 60 Vbeta and 13 Jbeta primers. Repertoires were generated with immunoSEQ multiplex PCR, while TCRdb's copy carries only in-frame clones and drops some. The repertoire holds over 130,000 clones, more than 75% seen once, with 1.5% to 2% in the top ten. The sequencing sample was made of PBMCs. The receptors derive from a man aged 40-50 years in good health and CMV-seronegative.

This sequence joins TRBV4-2 and TRBJ1-1, with D tentatively TRBD1 (6 bases). This CDR3 is 16 amino acids long. With 0 bases removed from V and 0 bases from J, the gap between germline ends came to 11 bases. Germline-derived CDR1 and CDR2 are LGHNA and YNFKEQ. CDR3 nucleotides: TGTGCCAGCAGCCAAGATGGGGGCAGGGTGAACACTGAAGCTTTCTTT. It is translated as CASSQDGGRVNTEAFF.

The CDR3 coding sequence is TGTGCCAGCAGCTCCGGGACTTCCTACGAGCAGTACTTC. The encoded protein is CASSSGTSYEQYF. V gene TRBV7-6 combines with J gene TRBJ2-5; D perhaps matches TRBD2 (6 bases). Matching the DNA end better, TRBJ2-7 makes the J call doubtful. Germline V gives CDR1 SGHVS, CDR2 FNYEAQ. The length of the CDR3 is 13 residues.

The gene calls are TRBV6-1 and TRBJ2-7, with a weak D call TRBD1 (6 bases). The CDR3 loop spans 15 amino acids. V was shortened by 2 bases and J by 4 bases, with 15 bases between the two germline ends. Germline V lookup: CDR1 MNHNS, CDR2 SASEGT. CDR3 sequence (DNA): TGTGCCAGCAGTGAACACCACAGGGCCCATTACGAGCAGTACTTC. Residues: CASSEHHRAHYEQYF.

The chain combines TRBV7-2 with TRBJ2-7; 7 positions agree with TRBD2. This CDR3 has 13 residues. V lost 5 bases and J lost 6; bases outside the gene matches: 7. From germline, CDR1 is SGHTA and CDR2 FQGNSA. The CDR3 sequence: CASSPSGTGEQYF. The CDR3 DNA follows: TGTGCCAGCAGCCCGAGCGGGACCGGCGAGCAGTACTTC.

The chain is built from TRBV6-1 and TRBJ2-3, with D perhaps matching TRBD1 (6 bases). This CDR3 contains 16 residues. The V end lost 5 bases, the J end lost 0 bases, and 15 bases lay between the germline ends. Germline loops: CDR1 MNHNS, CDR2 SASEGT. This CDR3 reads CASSQGQSPSTDTQYF. The CDR3 DNA follows: TGTGCCAGCAGTCAAGGACAGTCACCTAGCACAGATACGCAGTATTTT.

V gene TRBV7-9 combines with J gene TRBJ2-7; TRBD1 is a possible D gene (5 bases). This CDR3 spans 16 amino acids. V was pared by 5 bases and J by 2 bases, with 19 bases between. Per the germline V gene, CDR1 is SEHNR and CDR2 is FQNEAQ (reference sequence). CDR3 region: CASSPVLAGNTYEQYF. The CDR3 nucleotides are TGTGCCAGCAGCCCGGTTTTGGCAGGGAATACCTACGAGCAGTACTTC.

Notes on this clone: The junction does not match germline at one end; this may be a read error. The V call is TRBV10-1, the J call TRBJ2-4, with 7 bases matching TRBD1. This CDR3 is 14 amino acids long. CDR1 WNHNN and CDR2 SYGVQD come from the germline V gene (reference sequence). The CDR3 nucleotides read TGCGCCAGCAGTGACAACAGGGGCAAAAACAGTCAGTACTTC. Translated, it gives CASSDNRGKNSQYF.

This clone was seen repeatedly, ten times or more. The rearrangement links TRBV7-9 to TRBJ1-4; 7 positions match TRBD1. The germline V gene encodes CDR1 SEHNR and CDR2 FQNEAQ (reference sequence). This CDR3 comprises 14 residues. The junction had 4 bases not matched to a gene; V was cut back by 5 bases and J by 4 bases. As DNA, the CDR3 is TGTGCCAGCAGCCCAGGACAGGATAATGAAAAACTGTTTTTT. This codes for CASSPGQDNEKLFF. The whole variable domain, remainder taken from reference TRBV7-9 and TRBJ1-4, is DTGVSQNPRHKITKRGQNVTFRCDPISEHNRLYWYRQTLGQGPEFLTYFQNEAQLEKSRLLSDRFSAERPKGSFSTLEIQRTEQGDSAMYLCASSPGQDNEKLFFGSGTQLSVL.

Only one count was recorded for this clone. V and J are TRBV6-1 and TRBJ2-3, with 10 positions matching TRBD1. Trimming at V came to 6 bases and at J to 3 bases, leaving 3 bases not matched to a gene. Per germline, CDR1 MNHNS and CDR2 SASEGT. The CDR3 spans 14 residues. CDR3 region: CASSRDRGTDTQYF. The CDR3 DNA follows: TGTGCCAGCAGCCGGGACAGGGGAACAGATACGCAGTATTTT.

The J gene is TRBJ1-1, the V gene TRBV30; D ambiguous. The germline V gene encodes CDR1 GTSNPN and CDR2 SVGIG (reference sequence). CDR3 length equals 11 residues. V was clipped by 0 bases and J by 6 bases, with 5 bases between them. Here the CDR3 reads CAWSVLAEAFF. The CDR3, as DNA: TGTGCCTGGAGTGTACTTGCTGAAGCTTTCTTT.

This clone has only one observation. The chain employs TRBV30 and TRBJ1-6; D is unresolved. CDR1 is GTSNPN and CDR2 is SVGIG in the germline V gene (reference sequence). Trimming removed 3 bases from V and 8 bases from J, with 11 bases in between. This CDR3 is built from 13 residues. The CDR3, as DNA: TGTGCCTGGAGCCTTAGTACGGATTCACCCCTCCACTTT. Protein product: CAWSLSTDSPLHF.

This rearrangement joins TRBV28 to TRBJ2-3; 7 bases are shared with TRBD2. Germline CDR1 and CDR2: MDHEN and SYDVKM. Losses at the gene ends were 2 bases for V and 3 bases for J; bases not matched to a gene: 5. The CDR3 is 15 amino acids. This CDR3 reads CASSLDREETDTQYF. In DNA, the CDR3 is TGTGCCAGCAGTTTAGACCGGGAGGAGACAGATACGCAGTATTTT.

This clone was recorded only once. Its ends do not fully match the called genes, so a read error is possible. This chain connects TRBV6-5 to TRBJ1-1; D not resolved. The CDR3 runs to 13 residues. Germline CDR1 and CDR2: MNHEY and SVGAGI. The CDR3 DNA reads TGTGCCAGCAGTTACGAGGTGACGGCTGAAGCTTCCTTT. Translation: CASSYEVTAEASF.

The chain uses TRBV4-2 and TRBJ1-1, with no clear D. Germline V gives CDR1 LGHNA, CDR2 YNFKEQ. The CDR3 is 14 amino acids. Trimming pared 4 bases from V and 4 bases from J, leaving 13 bases between. CDR3 region: CASSLFLRGTEAFF. The DNA for the CDR3 is TGTGCCAGCAGCCTTTTCCTAAGAGGCACTGAAGCTTTCTTT.

The rearrangement links TRBV9 to TRBJ2-3; D might be TRBD2 (5 bases). The V gene lost 0 bases and the J gene lost 2 bases, with 13 bases spanning the gap. This CDR3 region has 16 residues. Per the germline V gene, CDR1 is SGDLS and CDR2 is YYNGEE. The CDR3 nucleotides read TGTGCCAGCAGCGTAGCCGCGGGTCGCAACACAGATACGCAGTATTTT. Amino acids: CASSVAAGRNTDTQYF.

V usage is TRBV15 and J usage is TRBJ1-4; 7 nucleotides agree with TRBD1. This CDR3 contains 14 residues. Per germline, CDR1 LNHNV and CDR2 YYDKDF (reference sequence). J lost 8 bases, V lost 3 bases, and 6 bases had no gene match. The CDR3, as DNA: TGTGCCACCAGCAGGTTAGGGGGCGAGGAAAAACTGTTTTTT. Its protein is CATSRLGGEEKLFF. Using reference TRBV15 and TRBJ1-4 for the parts outside the CDR3, the full variable domain is DAMVIQNPRYQVTQFGKPVTLSCSQTLNHNVMYWYQQKSSQAPKLLFHYYDKDFNNEADTPDNFQSRRPNTSFCFLDIRSPGLGDTAMYLCATSRLGGEEKLFFGSGTQLSVL.

This chain connects TRBV2 to TRBJ2-2; 13 positions match TRBD2. Trimming took 8 bases from V and 6 from J; bases not matched to a gene: 6. This CDR3 is built from 15 residues. Germline values: CDR1 SNHLY, CDR2 FYNNEI. The CDR3 sequence is CASRLAGGEAGELFF. The CDR3 nucleotides are TGTGCCAGCCGACTAGCGGGGGGTGAGGCCGGGGAGCTGTTTTTT.

This sequence joins TRBV28 and TRBJ1-1; 8 bases are a match to TRBD1. Trimming cost V 2 bases and J 5 bases; bases outside gene matches: 19. CDR3 size: 19 residues. The germline CDR1 and CDR2 sequences are MDHEN and SYDVKM. CDR3 sequence (DNA): TGTGCCAGCAGTTTAGGGTCAGGGGGCGGGGTTCTCGGTGGTACTGAAGCTTTCTTT. Protein product: CASSLGSGGGVLGGTEAFF.

The chain carries TRBV11-2 and TRBJ1-2; D possibly corresponds to TRBD1 (5 bases). In germline, CDR1 is SGHAT, CDR2 FQNNGV. V lost 5 bases, J lost 2 bases, and 24 bases lay in between. This CDR3 spans 18 amino acids. As DNA, the CDR3 is TGTGCCAGCAGCGACAGACCGGACACCCCTCAGAGGAACTATGGCTACACCTTC. Protein product: CASSDRPDTPQRNYGYTF.

CDR3 coding DNA: TGCGCCAGCAGCTTGGCAGGGACAGCCTACGAGCAGTACTTC. Residues: CASSLAGTAYEQYF. This chain links TRBV5-1 with TRBJ2-7, with 7 bases identical to TRBD1. CDR1 and CDR2 from the germline V gene are SGHRS and YFSETQ. The CDR3 covers 14 residues. V dropped 0 bases and J dropped 2; count of bases not matched to a gene: 2.

The chain has TRBV28 and TRBJ2-3; the match to TRBD1 covers 10 bases. Germline V CDR1 and CDR2: MDHEN, SYDVKM. The junction had 3 bases not matched to a gene; V was cut back by 3 bases and J by 0 bases. There are 16 residues in the CDR3. CDR3: CASSFGQGESTDTQYF. The DNA of the CDR3 is TGTGCCAGCAGTTTTGGACAGGGGGAAAGCACAGATACGCAGTATTTT.

As to this clone: Germline is not matched at one junction end, which may reflect a read error. This sequence joins TRBV7-9 and TRBJ2-7; D unclear. Germline lookup yields CDR1 SEHNR and CDR2 FQNEAQ (reference sequence). This CDR3 has 15 amino acids. The CDR3 DNA follows: TGTTCCAGCAGCTCCACGGTCTATCCACCCTACGAGCAGTACTTC. The encoded protein is CSSSSTVYPPYEQYF.

The V gene is TRBV7-2, the J gene TRBJ2-7; D gene uncertain. CDR1 and CDR2 from the germline V gene are SGHTA and FQGNSA. The V end lost 2 bases, the J end lost 2 bases, and 19 bases lay between the germline ends. This CDR3 has 17 amino acids. CDR3 coding DNA: TGTGCCAGCAGCTTAAAAGGTAGTGAACAGCACCCCTACGAGCAGTACTTC. It specifies CASSLKGSEQHPYEQYF.

A remark on this clone: Other DNA sequences in the same sample also yield this CDR3. The gene calls are TRBV4-3 and TRBJ2-7, with TRBD1 matching 7 bases. The germline gives CDR1 LGHNA, CDR2 YSLEER. CDR3 size: 15 residues. Trimming cost V 0 bases and J 2 bases; bases outside gene matches: 4. DNA for the CDR3: TGCGCCAGCAGCCAAGATCGGCAGGGGGCCTACGAGCAGTACTTC. It specifies CASSQDRQGAYEQYF.

The chain carries TRBV14 and TRBJ2-2; a weak D match, TRBD2 (6 bases). The CDR3 length is 14 residues. CDR1 is SGHDN and CDR2 is FVKESK in the germline V gene. Trimming pared 5 bases from V and 3 bases from J, leaving 10 bases between. CDR3 region: CASSWGGDTGELFF. The CDR3, as DNA: TGTGCCAGCAGCTGGGGCGGGGACACCGGGGAGCTGTTTTTT.

J is TRBJ2-2 and V is TRBV9, with TRBD1 as a possible D gene (6 bases). Trimming left V 0 bases short and J 4 bases short, with 13 bases between. Germline loops: CDR1 SGDLS, CDR2 YYNGEE. The CDR3 sequence is 16 residues long. In DNA form, the CDR3 reads TGTGCCAGCAGCGTAGGGAGCACAGGGAGCACCGGGGAGCTGTTTTTT. Its protein product is CASSVGSTGSTGELFF.

The chain has TRBV27 and TRBJ2-3; the D gene is possibly TRBD2 (6 bases). This CDR3 is built from 15 residues. CDR1 is MNHEY, CDR2 SMNVEV, per germline (reference sequence). Trimming took 1 base from V and 8 from J, leaving 16 bases between them. The chain's CDR3 is CASSLYVGSRVTQYF. CDR3 coding DNA: TGTGCCAGCAGTTTATACGTCGGGAGCAGGGTTACGCAGTATTTT.

The J gene is TRBJ1-6, the V gene TRBV28; 10 bases are a match to TRBD1. The CDR3 length is 20 residues. In germline, CDR1 is MDHEN, CDR2 SYDVKM. The V and J ends lost 2 bases and 1 base, in that order; junction bases with no gene match: 11. DNA for the CDR3: TGTGCCAGCAGTTTAGTGGACAGGGGGTATTCGGGATCCTATAATTCACCCCTCCACTTT. This encodes CASSLVDRGYSGSYNSPLHF.

The chain recombines TRBV2 with TRBJ2-7; 8 positions agree with TRBD1. The CDR3 consists of 13 residues. Germline V CDR1 and CDR2: SNHLY, FYNNEI. J lost 5 bases, V lost 6 bases, and 6 bases had no gene match. The CDR3 region is CASSLDRGDEQYF. CDR3 sequence (DNA): TGTGCCAGCAGCCTTGACAGGGGTGACGAGCAGTACTTC.

This chain connects TRBV9 to TRBJ2-7, with 8 bases that match TRBD2. V trimming: 5 bases; J trimming: 0 bases; junction bases outside the gene matches: 10. CDR3 length: 16 residues. CDR1 SGDLS and CDR2 YYNGEE come from the germline V gene. The CDR3 nucleotides are TGTGCCAGCAGAGAGGGGCCGGGGGGGGTCTCCTACGAGCAGTACTTC. Encoded protein: CASREGPGGVSYEQYF. The whole variable domain, filled in from reference TRBV9 and TRBJ2-7, reads DSGVTQTPKHLITATGQRVTLRCSPRSGDLSVYWYQQSLDQGLQFLIQYYNGEERAKGNILERFSAQQFPDLHSELNLSSLELGDSALYFCASREGPGGVSYEQYFGPGTRLTVT.

The chain couples TRBV4-1 to TRBJ1-4; 10 bases fit TRBD1. Germline V gene lookup returns CDR1 MGHRA and CDR2 YSYEKL. V lost 4 bases, J lost 1 base, and 6 bases stayed unmatched. This CDR3 region has 17 residues. The CDR3 sequence is CASSRGQGVITNEKLFF. In DNA, the CDR3 is TGCGCCAGCAGCCGAGGACAGGGGGTGATAACTAATGAAAAACTGTTTTTT.